The 25 T cell receptor beta chains given below trace back to one sample, sequenced in a study of graft-versus-host responses after intestinal transplantation (dated by TCRdb to the early 2020s). Library prep was done by the immunoSEQ multiplex PCR assay. TCRdb took this table from immuneACCESS and kept in-frame rearrangements with V and J called. Such tables lack part of the clones; where checked against another copy, unresolved V genes explain under half of the gap, and the rest is unexplained. The sample table contains approximately 100,000 clones; only one count was recorded for 86% of them. The ten largest account for 1.4% of the sample. Sequenced here: PBMCs, sampled 255 days after intestinal transplant. The receptors shown here come from a human patient who received an intestinal transplant, so some T cells may come from the graft donor.

The count of this clone is one. The J gene is TRBJ1-1, the V gene TRBV6-4; D perhaps matches TRBD1 (5 bases). Trimming left V 2 bases short and J 5 bases short, with 9 bases between. Germline V gives CDR1 MRHNA, CDR2 SNTAGT. The CDR3 length is 13 residues. The CDR3 DNA sequence: TGTGCCAGCAGTGACACGGGGGTTACTGAAGCTTTCTTT. This codes for CASSDTGVTEAFF.

The CDR3 sequence: CASKDRSSYNEQFF. DNA of the CDR3: TGTGCCAGTAAAGACAGGAGCTCCTACAATGAGCAGTTCTTC. The chain links TRBV19 to TRBJ2-1; possible D gene TRBD1, 6 bases. The CDR3 extends over 14 amino acids. V lost 7 bases and J 0 bases, leaving 10 bases between the germline ends. Germline values: CDR1 LNHDA, CDR2 SQIVND (reference sequence).

The V and J genes are TRBV27 and TRBJ2-1; D perhaps matches TRBD2 (7 bases). The CDR3 loop spans 15 amino acids. CDR1 is MNHEY and CDR2 is SMNVEV in the germline V gene (reference sequence). V was trimmed by 3 bases and J by 7 bases, leaving 16 bases between them. CDR3 in DNA: TGTGCCAGCAGTTTCGTGGGGGGGGCCGGTAATGAGCAGTTCTTC. Amino acid sequence: CASSFVGGAGNEQFF.

The rearrangement joins TRBV6-1 to TRBJ1-2, with TRBD1 as a possible D gene (5 bases). Trimming took 7 bases from V and 13 from J, leaving 16 bases between them. Germline lookup yields CDR1 MNHNS and CDR2 SASEGT. The CDR3 sequence is 11 residues long. CDR3 protein: CASNGTPLGTF. In DNA, the CDR3 is TGTGCCAGCAACGGGACGCCCTTGGGCACCTTC.

The J gene is TRBJ2-7, the V gene TRBV7-9, with D perhaps matching TRBD2 (6 bases). The CDR3 has 11 residues. V was clipped by 4 bases and J by 5 bases, with 6 bases between them. Germline assignment: CDR1 SEHNR and CDR2 FQNEAQ (reference sequence). The CDR3 DNA follows: TGTGCCAGCAGCTGGGGGGACGAGCAGTACTTC. This sequence encodes CASSWGDEQYF.

This chain joins TRBV19 and TRBJ1-6; maybe TRBD1 (5 bases). The CDR3 is made up of 14 amino acids. CDR1 and CDR2 from the germline V gene are LNHDA and SQIVND (reference sequence). The ends were cut back, 7 bases at V and 6 bases at J, with 13 bases in the middle. The CDR3 reads CASTDGGGNSPLHF. The CDR3 DNA is TGTGCCAGTACGGACGGGGGAGGTAATTCACCCCTCCACTTT.

This chain links TRBV6-6 with TRBJ1-2; possibly TRBD1 for D (5 bases). CDR1 is MNHNY and CDR2 is SVGAGI in the germline V gene (reference sequence). Deletions cut 2 bases from V and 12 bases from J, with 16 bases between. The length of the CDR3 is 13 residues. The CDR3 spells CASSYAPGHGHTF. The CDR3 coding sequence is TGTGCCAGCAGTTACGCCCCAGGGCACGGCCACACCTTC.

Comment on this clone: Within the sample, other DNA sequences also encode this same CDR3. The chain employs TRBV4-2 and TRBJ2-5; 9 bases match TRBD1. The CDR3 length is 14 residues. V dropped 1 base and J dropped 5; count of bases not matched to a gene: 2. Germline CDR1 and CDR2: LGHNA and YNFKEQ. The CDR3 loop is CASSQADRGETQYF. DNA for the CDR3: TGTGCCAGCAGCCAAGCGGACAGGGGTGAGACCCAGTACTTC.

The chain carries TRBV6-5 and TRBJ2-5, with 10 bases lining up with TRBD1. The length of the CDR3 is 15 residues. J was trimmed by 3 bases and V by 1 base; bases with no gene match: 2. The germline V gene has CDR1 MNHEY and CDR2 SVGAGI. Written as DNA, the CDR3 is TGTGCCAGCAGTTACTTCGGACAGGGGGAAGAGACCCAGTACTTC. Amino acids: CASSYFGQGEETQYF.

This chain joins TRBV29-1 and TRBJ2-3, with D perhaps TRBD2 (5 bases). There are 12 residues in the CDR3. Per the germline V gene, CDR1 is SQVTM and CDR2 is ANQGSEA. Deletions cut 3 bases from V and 2 bases from J, with 6 bases between. CDR3 nucleotide sequence: TGCAGCGTTGACGGGAACACAGATACGCAGTATTTT. Translation: CSVDGNTDTQYF.

The chain is built from TRBV27 and TRBJ2-7, with 8 bases fitting TRBD2. There are 16 residues in the CDR3. Germline CDR1 is MNHEY and CDR2 is SMNVEV (reference sequence). The V and J ends lost 5 bases and 3 bases, in that order; junction bases with no gene match: 12. The CDR3 is CASSPYPGLADYEQYF. CDR3 coding DNA: TGTGCCAGCAGTCCCTATCCCGGACTAGCCGACTACGAGCAGTACTTC.

The chain has TRBV6-6 and TRBJ2-1; 7 bases map to TRBD1. The CDR3 consists of 12 residues. Germline V gives CDR1 MNHNY, CDR2 SVGAGI (reference sequence). V was clipped by 4 bases and J by 10 bases; unmatched bases: 4. The CDR3 coding sequence is TGTGCCAGCAGTTCCTACAGGGGCGAGCAGTTCTTC. This encodes CASSSYRGEQFF.

The gene calls are TRBV28 and TRBJ2-7, with 9 bases lining up with TRBD1. Germline V gene data show CDR1 as MDHEN and CDR2 as SYDVKM. Trimming cost V 8 bases and J 4 bases; bases outside gene matches: 12. The CDR3 contains 15 residues. CDR3 in DNA: TGTGCCAGCTACCCTGTCGGGACAGGGTTGTACGAGCAGTACTTC. It encodes CASYPVGTGLYEQYF.

V is TRBV28 and J is TRBJ1-2; tentatively, D is TRBD1 (6 bases). The length of the CDR3 is 16 residues. Trimming took 3 bases from V and 2 from J, leaving 16 bases between them. Germline values: CDR1 MDHEN, CDR2 SYDVKM. In DNA, the CDR3 is TGTGCCAGCAGTTTGGGGGGCGCGGGTGGGAACTATGGCTACACCTTC. Protein: CASSLGGAGGNYGYTF.

The V call is TRBV9, the J call TRBJ1-1, with a possible D match to TRBD1 (6 bases). CDR3 length: 15 amino acids. Germline CDR1 SGDLS, CDR2 YYNGEE. Trimming cost V 0 bases and J 5 bases, with 14 bases left between them. The CDR3 region has the DNA TGTGCCAGCAGCGTAGTCGGAGGGGGAGGTACTGAAGCTTTCTTT. Translated, it gives CASSVVGGGGTEAFF.

This clone was seen only a few times. J is TRBJ1-3 and V is TRBV5-4, with D uncertain. Trimming removed 1 base from V and 4 bases from J, with 12 bases in between. Germline V gene sequence: CDR1 SGHNT, CDR2 YYREEE (reference sequence). CDR3 length: 15 amino acids. The CDR3 region has the DNA TGTGCCAGCAGCTTGAATTCGGGCTCGGGAAACACCATATATTTT. As protein: CASSLNSGSGNTIYF.

The chain combines TRBV19 with TRBJ1-3; D is undetermined. The germline gives CDR1 LNHDA, CDR2 SQIVND (reference sequence). Trimming cost V 3 bases and J 2 bases, with 14 bases left between them. The CDR3 totals 16 residues. The CDR3 here is CASSIVRGSTGNTIYF. For the CDR3, the DNA is TGTGCCAGTAGTATCGTCAGAGGGTCGACTGGAAACACCATATATTTT. The whole variable domain, filled in from reference TRBV19 and TRBJ1-3, reads DGGITQSPKYLFRKEGQNVTLSCEQNLNHDAMYWYRQDPGQGLRLIYYSQIVNDFQKGDIAEGYSVSREKKESFPLTVTSAQKNPTAFYLCASSIVRGSTGNTIYFGEGSWLTVV.

The V gene is TRBV28, the J gene TRBJ2-5; D uncertain. V lost 1 base and J 2 bases, leaving 11 bases between the germline ends. This CDR3 contains 15 residues. Germline CDR1 MDHEN, CDR2 SYDVKM. As DNA, the CDR3 is TGTGCCAGCAGTTTATTGCCGTTGGGACAAGAGACCCAGTACTTC. Protein: CASSLLPLGQETQYF.

The rearrangement links TRBV6-5 to TRBJ1-1, with D unclear. Trimming removed 6 bases from V and 11 bases from J, with 13 bases in between. The CDR3 extends over 11 amino acids. Germline CDR1 and CDR2: MNHEY and SVGAGI. In DNA, the CDR3 is TGTGCCAGCAGGCTCGGCCGCGCGGCTTTCTTT. Translated: CASRLGRAAFF.

This clone was observed once. The gene calls are TRBV6-1 and TRBJ2-5; D is unresolved. The CDR3 contains 11 residues. V was cut by 5 bases and J by 5 bases, with 6 bases left in between. The germline CDR1 and CDR2 sequences are MNHNS and SASEGT. The DNA of the CDR3 is TGTGCCAGCAGTACCCCGGAGACCCAGTACTTC. Translation gives CASSTPETQYF.

The gene calls are TRBV7-6 and TRBJ2-1; 9 nucleotides align to TRBD1. The J segment lost 2 bases and the V segment lost 4 bases, leaving 18 bases of the junction unmatched. Germline V gives CDR1 SGHVS, CDR2 FNYEAQ. CDR3 length equals 20 residues. CDR3 in DNA: TGTGCCAGCAGCTCCCCGGGACAGGGACCTATACCACCTCCCTACAATGAGCAGTTCTTC. This sequence encodes CASSSPGQGPIPPPYNEQFF. The full variable domain, its missing parts supplied by reference TRBV7-6 and TRBJ2-1, is GAGVSQSPRYKVTKRGQDVALRCDPISGHVSLYWYRQALGQGPEFLTYFNYEAQQDKSGLPNDRFSAERPEGSISTLTIQRTEQRDSAMYRCASSSPGQGPIPPPYNEQFFGPGTRLTVL.

V and J are TRBV29-1 and TRBJ1-2, with D possibly matching TRBD1 (5 bases). The CDR3 spans 13 residues. V was cut by 6 bases and J by 2 bases, with 13 bases left in between. Per germline, CDR1 SQVTM and CDR2 ANQGSEA. In DNA form, the CDR3 reads TGCAGCGTACCTAAGACAGACAACTATGGCTACACCTTC. Translation: CSVPKTDNYGYTF.

Notes on this clone: Other DNA sequences in the sample encode the same CDR3. The CDR3 DNA is TGCGCCAGCAGCTTGGGGGAGGGAGCAACTAATGAAAAACTGTTTTTT. Translation gives CASSLGEGATNEKLFF. The rearrangement links TRBV5-1 to TRBJ1-4; D unclear. Per the germline V gene, CDR1 is SGHRS and CDR2 is YFSETQ. The V end lost 0 bases, the J end lost 0 bases, and 9 bases lay between the germline ends. The CDR3 has 16 amino acids.

The chain uses TRBV7-8 and TRBJ2-5, with 8 nucleotides matching TRBD2. J gave up 3 bases and V 5 bases, and 8 bases lay outside the gene matches. Germline V gene sequence: CDR1 SGHVS, CDR2 FQNEAQ. This CDR3 has 15 amino acids. As DNA, the CDR3 is TGTGCCAGCAGCCCCCGGGGGGGCCTAGAAGAGACCCAGTACTTC. This translates into CASSPRGGLEETQYF. Looking up the rest from reference TRBV7-8 and TRBJ2-5 gives the full variable domain: GAGVSQSPRYKVAKRGQDVALRCDPISGHVSLFWYQQALGQGPEFLTYFQNEAQLDKSGLPSDRFFAERPEGSVSTLKIQRTQQEDSAVYLCASSPRGGLEETQYFGPGTRLLVL.

This chain joins TRBV15 and TRBJ1-5; 9 bases are a match to TRBD1. This CDR3 contains 17 residues. Germline loops: CDR1 LNHNV, CDR2 YYDKDF (reference sequence). Germline trimming cut 0 bases from V and 5 bases from J; bases unmatched to any gene: 8. Here the CDR3 DNA reads TGTGCCACCAGCAGAGATACGGACAGGGGCGGGCATCAGCCCCAGCATTTT. Protein: CATSRDTDRGGHQPQHF. The full variable domain, its missing parts supplied by reference TRBV15 and TRBJ1-5, is DAMVIQNPRYQVTQFGKPVTLSCSQTLNHNVMYWYQQKSSQAPKLLFHYYDKDFNNEADTPDNFQSRRPNTSFCFLDIRSPGLGDTAMYLCATSRDTDRGGHQPQHFGDGTRLSIL.